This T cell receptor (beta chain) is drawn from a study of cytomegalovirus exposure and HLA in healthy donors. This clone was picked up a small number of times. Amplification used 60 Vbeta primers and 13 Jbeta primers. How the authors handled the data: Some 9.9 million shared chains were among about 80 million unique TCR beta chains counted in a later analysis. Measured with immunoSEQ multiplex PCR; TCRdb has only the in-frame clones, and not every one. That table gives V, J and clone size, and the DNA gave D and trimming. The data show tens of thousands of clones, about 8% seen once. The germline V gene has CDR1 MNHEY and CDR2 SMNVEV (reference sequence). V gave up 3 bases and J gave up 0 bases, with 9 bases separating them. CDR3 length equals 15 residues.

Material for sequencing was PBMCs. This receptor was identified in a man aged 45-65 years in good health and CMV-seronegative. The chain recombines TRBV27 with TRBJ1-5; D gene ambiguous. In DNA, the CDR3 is TGTGCCAGCAGTTTTACGGTAAATAGCAATCAGCCCCAGCATTTT. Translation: CASSFTVNSNQPQHF.